The subject of this entry is one TCR beta chain. What it binds is not known. In nominal health when sampled, donors likely had unrecorded immune exposures nonetheless. This PCR relied on a set of 60 Vbeta primers and 13 Jbeta primers. Sequenced by immunoSEQ multiplex PCR; TCRdb stores in-frame clones only, minus some. The sample carries approximately 200,000 clones, about four fifths recorded once. After removal of 1 base from V and 4 bases from J, the junction contained 4 bases not matched to a gene. Germline V gene data show CDR1 as SGHDT and CDR2 as YYEEEE. The CDR3 covers 14 residues. This entry comes from a study of cytomegalovirus exposure and HLA in healthy donors. Overall study findings and caveats: Reportedly, fewer N-insertions than the approximately 610-donor mean appeared in an Asian-associated ancestry cluster in a later analysis. Cytomegalovirus association was assigned to some 160 TCR beta chains. Cytomegalovirus status, reportedly, was diagnosed with high specificity and sensitivity by the classifier.

The clonotype comes from a woman in her 30s in good health and CMV-seropositive. The J gene is TRBJ2-5, the V gene TRBV5-6, with 7 bases matching TRBD1. Sequencing used PBMCs. DNA of the CDR3: TGTGCCAGCAGCTTGATCAGGGGGTCAGAGACCCAGTACTTC. This translates into CASSLIRGSETQYF. Full variable domain (remainder filled in from reference TRBV5-6 and TRBJ2-5): DAGVTQSPTHLIKTRGQQVTLRCSPKSGHDTVSWYQQALGQGPQFIFQYYEEEERQRGNFPDRFSGHQFPNYSSELNVNALLLGDSALYLCASSLIRGSETQYFGPGTRLLVL.